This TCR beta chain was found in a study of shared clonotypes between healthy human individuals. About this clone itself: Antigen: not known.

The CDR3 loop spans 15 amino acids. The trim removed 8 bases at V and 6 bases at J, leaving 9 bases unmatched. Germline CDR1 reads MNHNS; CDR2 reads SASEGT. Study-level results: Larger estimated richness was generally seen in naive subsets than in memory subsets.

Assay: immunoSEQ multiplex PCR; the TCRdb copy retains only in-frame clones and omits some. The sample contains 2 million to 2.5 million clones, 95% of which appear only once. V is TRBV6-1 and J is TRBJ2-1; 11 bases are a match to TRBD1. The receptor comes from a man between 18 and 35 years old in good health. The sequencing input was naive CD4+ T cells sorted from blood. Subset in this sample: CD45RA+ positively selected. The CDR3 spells CASHRTGGSSNEQFF. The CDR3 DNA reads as TGTGCCAGCCACAGGACAGGGGGCTCGAGCAATGAGCAGTTCTTC.